This T cell receptor (beta chain) comes out of a study of blood T cell repertoires in COVID-19 (dated by TCRdb to about 2020). Describing the broader study: Samples from collaborators originated in the United States, Italy and Spain and spanned both the acute and convalescent phases of COVID-19. The prospective study material was composed of cDNA or gDNA derived from T cells, B-cell-depleted T cells, or PBMCs. Subjects who had been exposed to COVID-19, were actively infected with it, or had recovered from it provided the deeply sampled blood TCRbeta repertoires that made up the dataset. A freely available public database, intended as a resource for researchers studying the immune response to SARS-CoV-2, is where the repertoires were released. The samples were drawn from two sources: the first 160 participants of the ongoing ImmuneRACE study, and fewer than 1,500 subjects contributed by 6 global collaborators. A de-identified subject ID, COVID-19 status, age in years and sex were almost always included in the sample metadata. Where HLA class I and class II types were available, the types were taken from metadata supplied by the sample provider, not from assay-based typing. Beyond this particular receptor, the publication reports: How much clinical and demographic metadata was included differed by source and by participant, and the metadata was provided uncurated.

Another Seattle source contributed samples from volunteer blood donors who had recovered from COVID-19. Each collaborating institution followed its own protocols to collect whole blood in K2EDTA tubes. For TCRbeta analysis, collaborators shipped samples in one of three forms: frozen whole blood, isolated PBMCs, or DNA extracted from either of those sample types. As for this clone: Its antigen target is currently unknown. One base away there is no much larger clone; base qualities are not given.

The immunoSEQ Assay, a bias-controlled multiplex PCR, was used to amplify TCRbeta CDR3 regions from genomic DNA. Per the original workflow: The number of nucleated cells in each sample was estimated from the amplification of reference gene primers within the assay. Sequence reads were collapsed and filtered to measure the absolute abundance of every unique TCRbeta CDR3 rearrangement. For each sample, productive Simpson clonality was calculated by taking the square root of Simpson's diversity index across productive rearrangements. This immuneACCESS table, as held by TCRdb, lists in-frame sequences with V and J called but not all clones. Of the missing ones, under half trace to an unresolved V gene in checked studies; the others have no known cause. V and J calls and clone size are those listed in that table; D and trimming were worked out from the DNA. The sample has around 250,000 clones on record, 85% to 90% of them singletons. The ten biggest clones cover 4.6% of the sample.

The receptor was isolated from a woman aged 35 to 49 who had recovered from COVID-19. Sequenced sample: peripheral blood.

The CDR3 reads CASSGRLAGGLNEQFF. The base sequence is TGCGCCAGCAGCGGACGACTAGCGGGGGGCTTGAATGAGCAGTTCTTC. The chain joins TRBV10-1 to TRBJ2-1; 13 central bases correspond to TRBD2. V and J are trimmed by 6 bases and 7 bases, and the gene matches miss 9 bases of the junction. The germline V gene (reference sequence) supplies CDR1 WNHNN and CDR2 SYGVQD. The CDR3 covers 16 residues, taking in both the cysteine and the phenylalanine. Only the CDR3 DNA stays, 48 bases, in frame from base 1.